This T cell receptor beta chain was identified in a study of shared clonotypes between healthy human individuals. Regarding the study as a whole: Clonotypes that were shared across four donors made up around 5% of naive CD4 clonotypes.

The CDR3 extends over 15 amino acids. Trimming removed 2 bases from V and 7 bases from J; junction bases left unmatched: 9. Germline V gene data show CDR1 as SGHRS and CDR2 as YFSETQ. Produced via immunoSEQ multiplex PCR; TCRdb's table is partial and in-frame only. The table records under 200,000 clones, 85% to 95% of them present only once. This clone was recorded only once. What it recognizes is unknown. The V call is TRBV5-1, the J call TRBJ2-7, with 10 positions matching TRBD2. The specimen was naive CD4+ T cells sorted from blood. Sample subset: CD45RA+ positively selected. This TCR derives from a woman younger than 45 in good health. CDR3: CASSLGPGLAVEQYF. CDR3 DNA sequence: TGCGCCAGCAGCTTAGGCCCCGGACTAGCGGTTGAGCAGTACTTC.